This TCR beta chain emerged from a study of T cells in Graves' hyperthyroidism and ophthalmopathy. Study results and caveats: Blood held most thyroid clonotypes expanded above 0.001 frequency.

Lactation, pregnancy, other autoimmune disease or uncontrolled infection led to exclusion of patients. RNA transcripts yielded amplified TCR beta CDR3 regions. A set of HTBI primers served as the primers for a first-round RT-PCR of the TCR CDR3. TCRdb itself ran the multiplex PCR reads through MiXCR, one entry per CDR3 protein. The data contain 660,000 or so distinct CDR3 sequences, 45% of them singletons. Comments on this clonotype: What it binds is not known.

Trimming took off 4 bases at V and 8 bases at J, with 16 bases between the two ends. Germline CDR1 KGHDR, CDR2 SFDVKD. This CDR3 is 14 amino acids long. The sequencing sample was made of peripheral blood or thyroid tissue (not recorded which). This sequence was found in an adult man with Graves' disease, either hyperthyroidism or ophthalmopathy (not recorded which). The chain joins TRBV24-1 to TRBJ1-1; possible D gene TRBD1, 6 bases. In DNA, the CDR3 is TGTGCCACCAGTGACTCCACACAGGGATCGGAAGCTTTCTTT. Residues: CATSDSTQGSEAFF.